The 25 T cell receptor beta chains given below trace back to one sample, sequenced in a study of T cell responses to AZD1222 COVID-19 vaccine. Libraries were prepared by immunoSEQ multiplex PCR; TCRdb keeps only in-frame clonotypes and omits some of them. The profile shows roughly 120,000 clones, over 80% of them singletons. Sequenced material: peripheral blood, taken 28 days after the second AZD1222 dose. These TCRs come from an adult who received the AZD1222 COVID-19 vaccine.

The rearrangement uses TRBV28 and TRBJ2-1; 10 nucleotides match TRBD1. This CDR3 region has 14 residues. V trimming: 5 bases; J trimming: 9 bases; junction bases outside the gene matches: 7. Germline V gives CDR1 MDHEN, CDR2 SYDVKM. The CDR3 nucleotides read TGTGCCAGCAGTGCCGACAGGGGGCAAGGTGAGCAGTTCTTC. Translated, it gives CASSADRGQGEQFF.

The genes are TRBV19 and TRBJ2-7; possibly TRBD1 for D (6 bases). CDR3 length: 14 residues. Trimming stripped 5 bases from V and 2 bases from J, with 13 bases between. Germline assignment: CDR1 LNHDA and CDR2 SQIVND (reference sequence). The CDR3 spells CASSPDRIPYEQYF. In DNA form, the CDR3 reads TGTGCCAGTAGTCCCGACAGGATCCCCTACGAGCAGTACTTC.

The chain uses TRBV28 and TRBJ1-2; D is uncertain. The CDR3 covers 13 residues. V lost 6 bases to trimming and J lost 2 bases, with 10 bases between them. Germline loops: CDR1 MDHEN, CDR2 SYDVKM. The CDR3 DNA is TGTGCCAGCAGAAAACAAGGAAACTATGGCTACACCTTC. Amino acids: CASRKQGNYGYTF.

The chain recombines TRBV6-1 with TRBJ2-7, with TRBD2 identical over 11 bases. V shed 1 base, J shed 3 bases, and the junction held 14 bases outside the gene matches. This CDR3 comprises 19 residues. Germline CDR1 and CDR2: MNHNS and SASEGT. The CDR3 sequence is CASSEELAGDLFGSYEQYF. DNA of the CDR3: TGTGCCAGCAGTGAAGAACTAGCGGGAGATTTGTTTGGTAGCTACGAGCAGTACTTC.

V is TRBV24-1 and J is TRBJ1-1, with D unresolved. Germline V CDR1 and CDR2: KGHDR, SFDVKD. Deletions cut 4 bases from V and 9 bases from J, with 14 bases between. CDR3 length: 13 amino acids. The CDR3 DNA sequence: TGTGCCACCAGTGAATCAGACTCGTCCCAAGCTTTCTTT. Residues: CATSESDSSQAFF.

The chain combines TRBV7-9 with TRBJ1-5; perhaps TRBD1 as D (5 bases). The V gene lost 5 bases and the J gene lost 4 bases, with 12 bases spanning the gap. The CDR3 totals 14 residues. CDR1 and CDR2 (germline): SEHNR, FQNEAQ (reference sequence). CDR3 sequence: CASSNGGWNQPQHF. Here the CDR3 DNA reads TGTGCCAGCAGCAATGGGGGTTGGAATCAGCCCCAGCATTTT.

This CDR3 reads CASSTLSTGLGNTIYF. For the CDR3, the DNA is TGTGCCAGCAGCACGTTATCGACAGGGCTGGGAAACACCATATATTTT. The rearrangement links TRBV28 to TRBJ1-3, with 7 bases identical to TRBD1. This CDR3 contains 16 residues. The junction had 12 bases not matched to a gene; V was cut back by 6 bases and J by 4 bases. Germline values: CDR1 MDHEN, CDR2 SYDVKM. The entire variable domain, with the rest obtained from reference TRBV28 and TRBJ1-3, is as follows: DVKVTQSSRYLVKRTGEKVFLECVQDMDHENMFWYRQDPGLGLRLIYFSYDVKMKEKGDIPEGYSVSREKKERFSLILESASTNQTSMYLCASSTLSTGLGNTIYFGEGSWLTVV.

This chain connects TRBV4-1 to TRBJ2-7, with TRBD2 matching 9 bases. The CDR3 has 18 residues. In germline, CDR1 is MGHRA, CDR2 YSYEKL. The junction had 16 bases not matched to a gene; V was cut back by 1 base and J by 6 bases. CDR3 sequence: CASSQVSSGGFRGGEQYF. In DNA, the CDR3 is TGCGCCAGCAGCCAAGTCTCCAGCGGGGGGTTCCGAGGAGGCGAGCAGTACTTC.

The CDR3 coding sequence is TGTGCCAGCAGTGAAGTGGGGGGGAGCAATCAGCCCCAGCATTTT. Residues: CASSEVGGSNQPQHF. V and J are TRBV6-1 and TRBJ1-5; D might be TRBD1 (5 bases). Germline V CDR1 and CDR2: MNHNS, SASEGT. CDR3 length: 15 residues. Trimming removed 1 base at V and 1 base at J, with 8 bases between.

The CDR3 reads CASSKTGDTDTQYF. In nucleotides, the CDR3 is TGTGCCAGCAGCAAGACAGGTGACACAGATACGCAGTATTTT. This chain connects TRBV7-2 to TRBJ2-3; TRBD1 is a possible D gene (6 bases). V lost 5 bases, J lost 2 bases, and 11 bases lay in between. The CDR3 is 14 residues long. Germline V lookup: CDR1 SGHTA, CDR2 FQGNSA.

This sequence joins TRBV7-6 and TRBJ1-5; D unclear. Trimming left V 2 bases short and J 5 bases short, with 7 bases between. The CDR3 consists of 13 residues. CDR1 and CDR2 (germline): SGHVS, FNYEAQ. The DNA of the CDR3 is TGTGCCAGCAGCTTACGTAGGGATCAGCCCCAGCATTTT. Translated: CASSLRRDQPQHF.

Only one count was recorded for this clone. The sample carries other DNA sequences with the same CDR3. The CDR3 loop is CSARAVGEQFF. CDR3 DNA: TGCAGTGCTAGAGCTGTAGGGGAGCAGTTCTTC. V and J are TRBV20-1 and TRBJ2-1, with D unclear. The length of the CDR3 is 11 residues. V shed 1 base and J shed 10 bases, with 8 bases lying between them. CDR1 and CDR2 (germline): DFQATT, SNEGSKA (reference sequence).

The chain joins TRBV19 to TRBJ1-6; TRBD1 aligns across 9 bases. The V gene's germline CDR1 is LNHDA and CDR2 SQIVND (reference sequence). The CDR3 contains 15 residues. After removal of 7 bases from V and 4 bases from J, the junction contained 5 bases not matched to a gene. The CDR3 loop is CASMPGQGYNSPLHF. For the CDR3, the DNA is TGTGCCAGTATGCCAGGACAGGGGTATAATTCACCCCTCCACTTT.

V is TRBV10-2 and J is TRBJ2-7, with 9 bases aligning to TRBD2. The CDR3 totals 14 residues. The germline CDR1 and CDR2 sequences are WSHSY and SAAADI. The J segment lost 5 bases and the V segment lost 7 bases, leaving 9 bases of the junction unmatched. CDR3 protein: CASTAGLAGDEQYF. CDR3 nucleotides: TGCGCCAGCACCGCGGGACTAGCCGGCGACGAGCAGTACTTC.

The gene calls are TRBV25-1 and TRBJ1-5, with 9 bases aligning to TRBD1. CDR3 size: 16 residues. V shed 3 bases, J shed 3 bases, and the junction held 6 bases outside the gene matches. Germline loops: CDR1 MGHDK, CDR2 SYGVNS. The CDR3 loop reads CASSDRQGVTNQPQHF. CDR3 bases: TGTGCCAGCAGTGACAGACAGGGGGTGACCAATCAGCCCCAGCATTTT.

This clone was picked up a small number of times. CDR3 nucleotides: TGTGCCAGCTCAGACAGGGGGCGCGGCTACACCTTC. Encoded protein: CASSDRGRGYTF. The chain joins TRBV18 to TRBJ1-2; 10 nucleotides line up with TRBD1. There are 12 residues in the CDR3. The germline V gene encodes CDR1 KGHSH and CDR2 LQKENI. V was pared by 5 bases and J by 8 bases, with 2 bases of the junction left unmatched.

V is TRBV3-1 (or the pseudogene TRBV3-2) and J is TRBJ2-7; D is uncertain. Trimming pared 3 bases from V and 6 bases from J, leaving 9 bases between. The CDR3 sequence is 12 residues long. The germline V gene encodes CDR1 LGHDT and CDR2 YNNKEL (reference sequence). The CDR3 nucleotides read TGTGCCAGCAGCCAGGCCCCTAGCGAGCAGTACTTC. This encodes CASSQAPSEQYF.

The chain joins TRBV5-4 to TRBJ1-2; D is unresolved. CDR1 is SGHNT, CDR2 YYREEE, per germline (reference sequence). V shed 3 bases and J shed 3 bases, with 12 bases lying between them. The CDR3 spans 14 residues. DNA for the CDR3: TGTGCCAGCAGCTCCGCCAAGGATTACTATGGCTACACCTTC. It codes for CASSSAKDYYGYTF. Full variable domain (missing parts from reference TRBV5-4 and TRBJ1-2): ETGVTQSPTHLIKTRGQQVTLRCSSQSGHNTVSWYQQALGQGPQFIFQYYREEENGRGNFPPRFSGLQFPNYSSELNVNALELDDSALYLCASSSAKDYYGYTFGSGTRLTVV.

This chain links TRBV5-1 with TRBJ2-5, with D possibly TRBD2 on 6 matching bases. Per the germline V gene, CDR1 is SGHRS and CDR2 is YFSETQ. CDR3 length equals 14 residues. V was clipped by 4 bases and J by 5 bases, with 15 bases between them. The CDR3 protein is CASSPEGMRETQYF. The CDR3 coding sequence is TGCGCCAGCAGCCCGGAGGGGATGAGGGAGACCCAGTACTTC.

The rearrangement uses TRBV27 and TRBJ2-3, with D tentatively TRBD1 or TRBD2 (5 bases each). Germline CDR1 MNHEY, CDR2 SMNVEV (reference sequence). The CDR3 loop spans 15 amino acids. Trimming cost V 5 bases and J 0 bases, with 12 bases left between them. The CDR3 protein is CASSRRDDSTDTQYF. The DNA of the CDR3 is TGTGCCAGCAGTCGACGGGACGACAGCACAGATACGCAGTATTTT.

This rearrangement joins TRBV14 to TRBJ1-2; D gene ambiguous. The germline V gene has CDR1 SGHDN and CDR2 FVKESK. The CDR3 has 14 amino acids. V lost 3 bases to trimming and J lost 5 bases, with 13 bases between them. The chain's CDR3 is CASSHGPTLYGYTF. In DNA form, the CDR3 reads TGTGCCAGCAGCCATGGTCCTACTCTTTATGGCTACACCTTC.

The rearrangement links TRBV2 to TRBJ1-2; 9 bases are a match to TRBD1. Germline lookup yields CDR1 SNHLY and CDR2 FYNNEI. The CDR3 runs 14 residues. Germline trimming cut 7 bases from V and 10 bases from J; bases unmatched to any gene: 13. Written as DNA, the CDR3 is TGTGCCAGCAAAAAAGGGACAGGGAATTTTGACTACACCTTC. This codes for CASKKGTGNFDYTF.

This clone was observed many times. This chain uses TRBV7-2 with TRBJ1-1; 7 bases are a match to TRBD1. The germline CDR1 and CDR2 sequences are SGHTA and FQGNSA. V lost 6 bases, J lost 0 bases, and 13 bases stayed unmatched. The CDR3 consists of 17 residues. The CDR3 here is CASSPITPGQMNTEAFF. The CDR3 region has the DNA TGTGCCAGCAGTCCCATCACCCCGGGACAGATGAACACTGAAGCTTTCTTT.

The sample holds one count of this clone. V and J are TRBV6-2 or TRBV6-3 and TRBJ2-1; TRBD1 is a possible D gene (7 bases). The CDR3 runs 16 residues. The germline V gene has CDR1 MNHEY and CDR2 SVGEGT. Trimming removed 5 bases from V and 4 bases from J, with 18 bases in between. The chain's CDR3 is CASSPGEQGIYNEQFF. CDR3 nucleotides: TGTGCCAGCAGTCCGGGGGAACAGGGGATTTACAATGAGCAGTTCTTC.

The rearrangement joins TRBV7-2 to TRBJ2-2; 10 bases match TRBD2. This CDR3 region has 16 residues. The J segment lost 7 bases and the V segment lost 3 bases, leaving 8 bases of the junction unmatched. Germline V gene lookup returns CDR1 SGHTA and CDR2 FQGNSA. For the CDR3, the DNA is TGTGCCAGCAGCTTCCAAAGCGGGGGGGCCATCGGGGAGCTGTTTTTT. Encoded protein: CASSFQSGGAIGELFF.